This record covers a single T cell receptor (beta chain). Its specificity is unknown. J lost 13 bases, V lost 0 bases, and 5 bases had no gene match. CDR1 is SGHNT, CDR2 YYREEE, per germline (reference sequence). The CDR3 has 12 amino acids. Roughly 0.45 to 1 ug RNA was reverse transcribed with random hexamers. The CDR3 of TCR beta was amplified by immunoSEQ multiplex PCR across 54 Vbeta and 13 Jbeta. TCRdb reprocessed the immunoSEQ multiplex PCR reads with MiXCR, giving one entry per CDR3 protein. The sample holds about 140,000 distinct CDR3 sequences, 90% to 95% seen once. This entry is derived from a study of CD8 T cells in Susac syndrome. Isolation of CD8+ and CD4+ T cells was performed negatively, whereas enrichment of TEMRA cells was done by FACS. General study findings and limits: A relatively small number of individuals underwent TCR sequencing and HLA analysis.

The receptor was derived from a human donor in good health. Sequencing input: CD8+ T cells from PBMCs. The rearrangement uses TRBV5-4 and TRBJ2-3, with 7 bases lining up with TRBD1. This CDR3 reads CASSLEGTDKYF. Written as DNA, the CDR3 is TGTGCCAGCAGCTTGGAGGGGACAGACAAGTATTTT.